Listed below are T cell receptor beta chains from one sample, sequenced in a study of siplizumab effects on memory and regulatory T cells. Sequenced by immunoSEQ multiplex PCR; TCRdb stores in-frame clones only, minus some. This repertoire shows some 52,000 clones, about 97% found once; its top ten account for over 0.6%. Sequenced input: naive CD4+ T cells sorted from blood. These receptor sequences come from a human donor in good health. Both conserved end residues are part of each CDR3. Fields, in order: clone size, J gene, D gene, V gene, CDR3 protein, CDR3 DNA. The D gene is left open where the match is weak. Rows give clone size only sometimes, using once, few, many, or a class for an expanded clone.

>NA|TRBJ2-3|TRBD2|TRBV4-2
CASSPVAGGPDTQYF
TGTGCCAGCAGCCCAGTGGCGGGAGGGCCTGATACGCAGTATTTT
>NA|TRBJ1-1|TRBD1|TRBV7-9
CASSHQQGANTEAFF
TGTGCCAGCAGCCACCAACAGGGGGCGAACACTGAAGCTTTCTTT
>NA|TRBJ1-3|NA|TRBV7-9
CASSLVGAGNTIYF
TGTGCCAGCAGCTTAGTTGGTGCTGGAAACACCATATATTTT
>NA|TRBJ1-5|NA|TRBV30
CAWSVGTGVGPQHF
TGTGCCTGGAGTGTAGGTACGGGTGTGGGGCCCCAGCATTTT
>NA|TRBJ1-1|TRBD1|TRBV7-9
CASSPTGGTEAFF
TGTGCCAGCAGCCCTACAGGGGGAACTGAAGCTTTCTTT
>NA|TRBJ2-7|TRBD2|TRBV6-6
CASSYSGTRHYEQYF
TGTGCCAGCAGTTACTCAGGGACTAGGCACTACGAGCAGTACTTC
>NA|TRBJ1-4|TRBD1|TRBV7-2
CASSPTGGDEKLFF
TGTGCCAGCAGCCCGACAGGGGGTGATGAAAAACTGTTTTTT
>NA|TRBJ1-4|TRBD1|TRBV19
CASSRDRGREKLFF
TGTGCCAGTAGTCGGGACAGGGGAAGGGAAAAACTGTTTTTT
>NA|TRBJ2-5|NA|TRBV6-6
CASSYAGSETQYF
TGTGCCAGCAGTTACGCCGGCAGTGAGACCCAGTACTTC
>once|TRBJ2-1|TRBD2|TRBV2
CASSPGTRNNEQFF
TGTGCCAGCAGCCCTGGGACTAGGAACAATGAGCAGTTCTTC
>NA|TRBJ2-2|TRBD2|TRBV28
CASSFGGANTGELFF
TGTGCCAGCAGTTTTGGGGGGGCGAACACCGGGGAGCTGTTTTTT
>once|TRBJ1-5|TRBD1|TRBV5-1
CASSLGYGTGYQPQHF
TGCGCCAGCAGCTTGGGTTACGGGACAGGGTATCAGCCCCAGCATTTT
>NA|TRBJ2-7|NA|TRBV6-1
CASRGVVRWSYEQYF
TGTGCCAGCAGGGGGGTGGTCAGGTGGTCCTACGAGCAGTACTTC
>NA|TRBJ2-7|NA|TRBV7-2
CASSLGVGHIPYEQYF
TGTGCCAGCAGCTTAGGAGTGGGGCATATTCCCTACGAGCAGTACTTC
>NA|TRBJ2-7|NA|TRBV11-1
CASSIRKAASYEQYF
TGTGCCAGCAGCATTAGGAAAGCGGCCTCCTACGAGCAGTACTTC
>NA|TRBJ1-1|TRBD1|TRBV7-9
CASSEIGTVNTEAFF
TGTGCCAGCAGCGAAATCGGGACAGTGAACACTGAAGCTTTCTTT
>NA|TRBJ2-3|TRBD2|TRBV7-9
CASSSGLAGASTDTQYF
TGTGCCAGCAGCTCGGGACTAGCGGGAGCTAGCACAGATACGCAGTATTTT
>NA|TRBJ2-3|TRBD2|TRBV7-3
CASSSRTSGIETDTQYF
TGTGCCAGCAGCTCCCGGACTAGCGGGATTGAGACAGATACGCAGTATTTT
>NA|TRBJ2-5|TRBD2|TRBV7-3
CASSLMVTSLETQYF
TGTGCCAGCAGCTTAATGGTGACTAGCTTAGAGACCCAGTACTTC